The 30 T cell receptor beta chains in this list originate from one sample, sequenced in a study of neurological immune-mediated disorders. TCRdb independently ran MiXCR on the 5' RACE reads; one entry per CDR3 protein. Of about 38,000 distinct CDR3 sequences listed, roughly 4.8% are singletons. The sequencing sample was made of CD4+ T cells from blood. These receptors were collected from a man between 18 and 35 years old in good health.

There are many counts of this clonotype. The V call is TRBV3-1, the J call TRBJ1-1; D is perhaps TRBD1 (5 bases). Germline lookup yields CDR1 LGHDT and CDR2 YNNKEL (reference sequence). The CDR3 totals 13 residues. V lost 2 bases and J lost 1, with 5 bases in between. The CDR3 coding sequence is TGTGCCAGCAGCCAAACAGGGAACACTGAAGCTTTCTTT. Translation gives CASSQTGNTEAFF.

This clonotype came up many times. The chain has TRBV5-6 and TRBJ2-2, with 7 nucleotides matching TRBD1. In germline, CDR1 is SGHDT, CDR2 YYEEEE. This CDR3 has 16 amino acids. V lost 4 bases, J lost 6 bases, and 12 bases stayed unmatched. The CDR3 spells CASSLATGQVPGELFF. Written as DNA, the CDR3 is TGTGCCAGCAGCCTGGCGACAGGACAGGTCCCCGGGGAGCTGTTTTTT.

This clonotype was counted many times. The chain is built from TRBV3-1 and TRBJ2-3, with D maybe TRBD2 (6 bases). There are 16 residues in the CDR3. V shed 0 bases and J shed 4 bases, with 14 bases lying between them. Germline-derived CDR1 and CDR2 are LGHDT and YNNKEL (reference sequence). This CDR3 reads CASSQEKTQRADTQYF. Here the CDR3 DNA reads TGTGCCAGCAGCCAAGAAAAGACCCAGCGGGCAGATACGCAGTATTTT.

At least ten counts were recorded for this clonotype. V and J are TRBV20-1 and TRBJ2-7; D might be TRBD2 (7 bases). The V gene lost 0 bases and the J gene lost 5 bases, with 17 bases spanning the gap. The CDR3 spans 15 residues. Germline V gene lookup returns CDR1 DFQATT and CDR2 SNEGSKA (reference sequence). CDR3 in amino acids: CSAREPKQGGDEQYF. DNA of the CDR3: TGCAGTGCTAGAGAGCCTAAACAGGGAGGGGACGAGCAGTACTTC.

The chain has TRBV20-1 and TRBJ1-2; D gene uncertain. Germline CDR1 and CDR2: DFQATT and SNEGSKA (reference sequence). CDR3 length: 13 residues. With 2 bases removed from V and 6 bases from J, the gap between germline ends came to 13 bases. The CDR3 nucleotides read TGCAGTGCTAGACTTGGGAAAAGGCATGGCTACACCTTC. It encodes CSARLGKRHGYTF.

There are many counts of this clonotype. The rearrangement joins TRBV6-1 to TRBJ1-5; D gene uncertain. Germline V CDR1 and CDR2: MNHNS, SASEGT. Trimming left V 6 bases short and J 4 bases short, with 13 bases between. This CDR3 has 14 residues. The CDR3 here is CASRAATGNQPQHF. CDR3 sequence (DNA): TGTGCCAGCAGAGCAGCGACCGGGAATCAGCCCCAGCATTTT.

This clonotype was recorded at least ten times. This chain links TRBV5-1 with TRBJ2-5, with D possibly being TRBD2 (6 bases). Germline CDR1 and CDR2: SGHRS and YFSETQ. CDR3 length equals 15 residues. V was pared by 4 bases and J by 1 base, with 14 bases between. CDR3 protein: CASSGGSTAQETQYF. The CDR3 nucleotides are TGCGCCAGCAGCGGGGGGTCGACAGCCCAAGAGACCCAGTACTTC.

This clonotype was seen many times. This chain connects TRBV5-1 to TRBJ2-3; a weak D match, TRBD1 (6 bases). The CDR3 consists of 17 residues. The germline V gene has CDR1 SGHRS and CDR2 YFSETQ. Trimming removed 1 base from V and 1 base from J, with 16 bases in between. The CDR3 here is CASSLTGSLFGTDTQYF. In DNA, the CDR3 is TGCGCCAGCAGCTTGACAGGGAGCCTCTTCGGCACAGATACGCAGTATTTT.

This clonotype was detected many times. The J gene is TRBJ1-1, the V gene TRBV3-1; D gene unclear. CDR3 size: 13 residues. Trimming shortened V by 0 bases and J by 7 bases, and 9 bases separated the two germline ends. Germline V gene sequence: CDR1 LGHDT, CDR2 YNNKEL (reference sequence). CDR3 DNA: TGTGCCAGCAGCCAAGATCGGACGGATGAAGCTTTCTTT. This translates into CASSQDRTDEAFF.

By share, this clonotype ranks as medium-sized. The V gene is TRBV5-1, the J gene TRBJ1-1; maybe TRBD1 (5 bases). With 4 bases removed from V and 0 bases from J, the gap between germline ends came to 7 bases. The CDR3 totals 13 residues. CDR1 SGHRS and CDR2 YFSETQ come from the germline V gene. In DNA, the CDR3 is TGCGCCAGCAGCGTACAGGTGAACACTGAAGCTTTCTTT. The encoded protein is CASSVQVNTEAFF.

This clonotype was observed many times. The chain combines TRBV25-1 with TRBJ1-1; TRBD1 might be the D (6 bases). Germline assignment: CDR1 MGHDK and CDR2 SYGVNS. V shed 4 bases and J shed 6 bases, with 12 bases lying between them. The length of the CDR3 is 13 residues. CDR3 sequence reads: CASSAQQGSEAFF. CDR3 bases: TGTGCCAGCAGTGCCCAACAGGGATCTGAAGCTTTCTTT.

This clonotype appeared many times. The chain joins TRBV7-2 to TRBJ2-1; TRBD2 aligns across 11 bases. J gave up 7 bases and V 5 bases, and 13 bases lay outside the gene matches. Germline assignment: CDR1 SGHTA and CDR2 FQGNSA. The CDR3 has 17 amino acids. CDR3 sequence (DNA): TGTGCCAGCAGCCTAAAATTTAGCGGGGGGGCGGGAAATGAGCAGTTCTTC. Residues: CASSLKFSGGAGNEQFF.

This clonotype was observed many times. The CDR3 loop reads CSANPAASFNQPQHF. CDR3 DNA: TGCAGTGCTAACCCCGCGGCCAGCTTTAATCAGCCCCAGCATTTT. This rearrangement joins TRBV20-1 to TRBJ1-5, with unresolved D. The length of the CDR3 is 15 residues. From germline, CDR1 is DFQATT and CDR2 SNEGSKA (reference sequence). Trimming stripped 4 bases from V and 4 bases from J, with 17 bases between.

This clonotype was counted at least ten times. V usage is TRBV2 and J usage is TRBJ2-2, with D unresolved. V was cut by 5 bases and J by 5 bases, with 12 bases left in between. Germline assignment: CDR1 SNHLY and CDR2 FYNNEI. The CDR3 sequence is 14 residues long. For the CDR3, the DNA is TGTGCCAGCAGTTACGAAACCCGGACCGGGGAGCTGTTTTTT. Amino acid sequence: CASSYETRTGELFF.

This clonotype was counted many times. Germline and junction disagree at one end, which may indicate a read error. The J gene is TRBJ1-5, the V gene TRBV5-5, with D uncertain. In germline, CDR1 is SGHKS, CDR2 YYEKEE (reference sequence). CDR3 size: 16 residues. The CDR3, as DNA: TGTGCCAACAGCTTGGGGTCGTCAGTCTACAATCAGCCCCAGCATTTT. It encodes CANSLGSSVYNQPQHF. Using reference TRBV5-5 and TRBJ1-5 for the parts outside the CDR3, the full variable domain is DAGVTQSPTHLIKTRGQQVTLRCSPISGHKSVSWYQQVLGQGPQFIFQYYEKEERGRGNFPDRFSARQFPNYSSELNVNALLLGDSALYLCANSLGSSVYNQPQHFGDGTRLSIL.

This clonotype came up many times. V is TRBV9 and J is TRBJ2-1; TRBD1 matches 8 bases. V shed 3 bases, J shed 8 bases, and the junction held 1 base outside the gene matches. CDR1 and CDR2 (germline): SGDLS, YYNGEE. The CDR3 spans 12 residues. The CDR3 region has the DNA TGTGCCAGCAGCGGGACAGGGTATGAGCAGTTCTTC. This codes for CASSGTGYEQFF.

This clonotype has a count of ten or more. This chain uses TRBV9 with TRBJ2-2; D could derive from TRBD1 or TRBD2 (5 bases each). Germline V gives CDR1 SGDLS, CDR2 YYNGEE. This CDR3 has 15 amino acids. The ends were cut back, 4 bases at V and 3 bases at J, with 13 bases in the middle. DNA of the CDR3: TGTGCCAGCAGCCCCCAGGGACCACACACCGGGGAGCTGTTTTTT. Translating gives CASSPQGPHTGELFF.

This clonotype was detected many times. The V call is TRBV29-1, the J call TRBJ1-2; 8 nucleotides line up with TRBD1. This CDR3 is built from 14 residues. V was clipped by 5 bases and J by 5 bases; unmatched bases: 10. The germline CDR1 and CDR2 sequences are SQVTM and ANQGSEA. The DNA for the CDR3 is TGCAGCGTTAAAGTGGTCAGGGGGCGATATGGCTACACCTTC. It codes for CSVKVVRGRYGYTF.

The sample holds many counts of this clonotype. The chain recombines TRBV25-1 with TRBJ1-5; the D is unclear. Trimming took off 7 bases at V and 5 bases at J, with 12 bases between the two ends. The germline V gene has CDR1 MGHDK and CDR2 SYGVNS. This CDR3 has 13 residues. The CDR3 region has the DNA TGTGCCAGCACCCAAAGTGGGGATCAGCCCCAGCATTTT. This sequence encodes CASTQSGDQPQHF.

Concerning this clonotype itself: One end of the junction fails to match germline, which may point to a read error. The CDR3 spells CVSSIRRGVDEQFF. The CDR3, as DNA: TGTGTCAGCAGCATCAGACGGGGGGTCGATGAGCAGTTCTTC. The chain uses TRBV7-8 and TRBJ2-1, with 7 positions matching TRBD2. The V gene's germline CDR1 is SGHVS and CDR2 FQNEAQ. This CDR3 comprises 14 residues.

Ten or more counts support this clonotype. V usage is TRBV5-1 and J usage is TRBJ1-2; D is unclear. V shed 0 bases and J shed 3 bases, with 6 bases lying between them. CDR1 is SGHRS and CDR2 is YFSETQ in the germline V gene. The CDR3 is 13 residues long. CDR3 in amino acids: CASSLDADYGYTF. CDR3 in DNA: TGCGCCAGCAGCTTGGACGCCGACTATGGCTACACCTTC.

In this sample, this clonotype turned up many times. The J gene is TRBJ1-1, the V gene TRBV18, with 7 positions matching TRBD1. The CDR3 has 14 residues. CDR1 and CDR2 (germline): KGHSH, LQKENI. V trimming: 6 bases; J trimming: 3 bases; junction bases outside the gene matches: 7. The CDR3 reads CASSRGYEYTEAFF. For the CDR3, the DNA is TGTGCCAGCTCCAGGGGGTATGAGTACACTGAAGCTTTCTTT.

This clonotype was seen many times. CDR3 coding DNA: TGCGCCAGCAGCCAAGCCCCCTCGAGATATAATTCACCCCTCCACTTT. Protein: CASSQAPSRYNSPLHF. The chain combines TRBV4-1 with TRBJ1-6; no firm D call. The germline CDR1 and CDR2 sequences are MGHRA and YSYEKL. This CDR3 is 16 amino acids long. V was trimmed by 1 base and J by 4 bases, leaving 11 bases between them.

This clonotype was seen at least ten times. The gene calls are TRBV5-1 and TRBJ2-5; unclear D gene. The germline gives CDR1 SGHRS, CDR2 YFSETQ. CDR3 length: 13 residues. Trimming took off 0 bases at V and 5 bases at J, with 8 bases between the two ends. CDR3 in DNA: TGCGCCAGCAGCTTGGCTCGTGCGGAGACCCAGTACTTC. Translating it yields CASSLARAETQYF. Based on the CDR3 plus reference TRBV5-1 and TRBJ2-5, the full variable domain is KAGVTQTPRYLIKTRGQQVTLSCSPISGHRSVSWYQQTPGQGLQFLFEYFSETQRNKGNFPGRFSGRQFSNSRSEMNVSTLELGDSALYLCASSLARAETQYFGPGTRLLVL.

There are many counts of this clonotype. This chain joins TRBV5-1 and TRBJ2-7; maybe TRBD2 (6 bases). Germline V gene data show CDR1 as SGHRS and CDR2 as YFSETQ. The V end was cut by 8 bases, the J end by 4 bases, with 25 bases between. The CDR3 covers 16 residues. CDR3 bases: TGCGCCAGTCAACCGGATCGTGGAGGGATCCTTTACGAGCAGTACTTC. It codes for CASQPDRGGILYEQYF. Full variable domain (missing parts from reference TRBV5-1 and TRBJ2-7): KAGVTQTPRYLIKTRGQQVTLSCSPISGHRSVSWYQQTPGQGLQFLFEYFSETQRNKGNFPGRFSGRQFSNSRSEMNVSTLELGDSALYLCASQPDRGGILYEQYFGPGTRLTVT.

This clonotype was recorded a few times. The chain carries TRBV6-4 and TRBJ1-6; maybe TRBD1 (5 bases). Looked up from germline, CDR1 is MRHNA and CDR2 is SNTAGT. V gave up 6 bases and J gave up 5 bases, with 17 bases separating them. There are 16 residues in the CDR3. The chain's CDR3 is CASRHTSGADNSPLHF. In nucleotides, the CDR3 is TGTGCCAGCAGGCACACCTCCGGGGCTGATAATTCACCCCTCCACTTT.

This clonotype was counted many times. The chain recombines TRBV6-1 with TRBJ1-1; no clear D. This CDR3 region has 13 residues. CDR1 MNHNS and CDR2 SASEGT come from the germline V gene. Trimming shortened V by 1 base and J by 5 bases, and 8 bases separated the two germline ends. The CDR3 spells CASSEVMWTEAFF. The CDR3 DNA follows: TGTGCCAGCAGTGAAGTTATGTGGACTGAAGCTTTCTTT.

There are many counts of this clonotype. The CDR3 is CASSESPHLGELFF. DNA of the CDR3: TGTGCCAGCAGTGAATCCCCTCACCTCGGGGAGCTGTTTTTT. J is TRBJ2-2 and V is TRBV25-1; no definite D call. V shed 1 base and J shed 7 bases, with 10 bases lying between them. Germline assignment: CDR1 MGHDK and CDR2 SYGVNS. The CDR3 is 14 amino acids.

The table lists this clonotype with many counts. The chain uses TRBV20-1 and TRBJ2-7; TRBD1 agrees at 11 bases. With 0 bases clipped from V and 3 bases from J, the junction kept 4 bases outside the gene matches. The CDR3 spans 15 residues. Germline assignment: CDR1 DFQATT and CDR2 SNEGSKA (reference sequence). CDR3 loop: CSARDYGTGGYEQYF. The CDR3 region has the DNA TGCAGTGCTAGAGATTACGGGACAGGGGGCTACGAGCAGTACTTC.

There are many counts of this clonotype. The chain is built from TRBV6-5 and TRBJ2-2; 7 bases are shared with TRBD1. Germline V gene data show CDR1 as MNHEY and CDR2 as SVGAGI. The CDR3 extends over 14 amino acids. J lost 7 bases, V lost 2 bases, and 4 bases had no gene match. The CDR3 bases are TGTGCCAGCAGTTACAGGGGGCAGTTCGGGGAGCTGTTTTTT. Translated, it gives CASSYRGQFGELFF.